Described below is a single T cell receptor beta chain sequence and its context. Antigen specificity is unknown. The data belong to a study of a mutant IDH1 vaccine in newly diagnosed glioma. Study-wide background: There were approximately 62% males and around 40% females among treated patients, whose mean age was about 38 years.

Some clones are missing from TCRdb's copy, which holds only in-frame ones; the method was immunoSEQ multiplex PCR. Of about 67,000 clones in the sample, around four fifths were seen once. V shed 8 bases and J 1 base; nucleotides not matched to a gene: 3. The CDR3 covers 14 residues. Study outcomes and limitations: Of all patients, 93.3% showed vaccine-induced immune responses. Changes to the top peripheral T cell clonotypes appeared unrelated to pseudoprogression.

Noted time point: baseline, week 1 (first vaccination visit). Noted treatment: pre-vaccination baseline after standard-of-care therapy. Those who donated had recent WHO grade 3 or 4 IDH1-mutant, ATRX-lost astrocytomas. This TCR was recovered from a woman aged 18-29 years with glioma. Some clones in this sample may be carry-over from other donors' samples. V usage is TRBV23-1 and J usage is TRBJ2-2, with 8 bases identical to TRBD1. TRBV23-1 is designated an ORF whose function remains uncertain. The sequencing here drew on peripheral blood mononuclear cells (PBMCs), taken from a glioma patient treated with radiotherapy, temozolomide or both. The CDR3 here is CASAGTGNTGELFF. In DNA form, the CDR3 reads TGCGCCAGCGCCGGGACAGGGAACACCGGGGAGCTGTTTTTT.